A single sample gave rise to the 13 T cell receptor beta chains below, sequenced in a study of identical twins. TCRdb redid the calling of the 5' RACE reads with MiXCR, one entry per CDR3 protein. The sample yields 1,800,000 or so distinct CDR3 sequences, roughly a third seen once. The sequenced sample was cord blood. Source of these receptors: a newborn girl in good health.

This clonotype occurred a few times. CDR3 coding DNA: TGTGCCAGCAGCTTAAATAGCGGGATGGTAGATACGCAGTATTTT. It yields the protein CASSLNSGMVDTQYF. The rearrangement links TRBV7-9 to TRBJ2-3, with 8 bases lining up with TRBD2. Germline V gives CDR1 SEHNR, CDR2 FQNEAQ (reference sequence). This CDR3 spans 15 amino acids. Trimming cost V 2 bases and J 5 bases; bases outside gene matches: 6.

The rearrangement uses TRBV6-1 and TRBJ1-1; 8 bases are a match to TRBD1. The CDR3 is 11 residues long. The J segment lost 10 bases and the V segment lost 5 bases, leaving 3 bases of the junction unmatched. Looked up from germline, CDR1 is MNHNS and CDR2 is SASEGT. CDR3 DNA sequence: TGTGCCAGCAGTCCACAGGGGGGAGCTTTCTTT. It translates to CASSPQGGAFF.

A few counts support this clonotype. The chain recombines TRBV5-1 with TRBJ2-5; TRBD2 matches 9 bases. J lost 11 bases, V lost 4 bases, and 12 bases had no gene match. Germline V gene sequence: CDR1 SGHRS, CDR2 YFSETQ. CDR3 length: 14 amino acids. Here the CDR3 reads CASSLTSGPNEQYF. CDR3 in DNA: TGCGCCAGCAGCCTTACTAGCGGGCCCAATGAGCAGTACTTC.

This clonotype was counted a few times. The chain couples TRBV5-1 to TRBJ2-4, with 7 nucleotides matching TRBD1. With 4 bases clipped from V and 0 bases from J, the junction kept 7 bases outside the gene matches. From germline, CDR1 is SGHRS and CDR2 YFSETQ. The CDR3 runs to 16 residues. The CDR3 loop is CASSAVQGLAKNIQYF. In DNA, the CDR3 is TGCGCCAGCAGCGCTGTACAGGGGCTAGCCAAAAACATTCAGTACTTC.

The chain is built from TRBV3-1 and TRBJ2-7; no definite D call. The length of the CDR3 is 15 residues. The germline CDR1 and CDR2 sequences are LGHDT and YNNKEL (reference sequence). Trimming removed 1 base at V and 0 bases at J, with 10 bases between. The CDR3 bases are TGTGCCAGCAGCCAAGGCATCCTTCCCTCCTACGAGCAGTACTTC. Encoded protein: CASSQGILPSYEQYF.

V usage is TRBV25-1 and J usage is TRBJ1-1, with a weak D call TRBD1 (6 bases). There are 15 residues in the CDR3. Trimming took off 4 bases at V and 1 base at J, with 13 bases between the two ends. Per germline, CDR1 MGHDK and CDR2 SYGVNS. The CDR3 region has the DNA TGTGCCAGCAGTGCCTCGGCAGGGGCGAACACTGAAGCTTTCTTT. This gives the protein CASSASAGANTEAFF. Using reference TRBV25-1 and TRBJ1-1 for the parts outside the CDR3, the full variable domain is EADIYQTPRYLVIGTGKKITLECSQTMGHDKMYWYQQDPGMELHLIHYSYGVNSTEKGDLSSESTVSRIRTEHFPLTLESARPSHTSQYLCASSASAGANTEAFFGQGTRLTVV.

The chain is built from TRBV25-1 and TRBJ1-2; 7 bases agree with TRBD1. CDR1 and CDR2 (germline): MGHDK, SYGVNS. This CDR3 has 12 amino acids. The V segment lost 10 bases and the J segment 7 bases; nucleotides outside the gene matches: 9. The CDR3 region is CATREGAGGYTF. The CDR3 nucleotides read TGTGCCACCAGGGAGGGGGCTGGTGGCTACACCTTC.

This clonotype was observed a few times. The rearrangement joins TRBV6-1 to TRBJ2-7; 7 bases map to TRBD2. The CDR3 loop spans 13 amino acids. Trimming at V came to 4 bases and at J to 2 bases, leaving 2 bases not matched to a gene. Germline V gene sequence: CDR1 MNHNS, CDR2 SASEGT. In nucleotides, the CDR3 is TGTGCCAGCAGTGTGCGGGGGACCTACGAGCAGTACTTC. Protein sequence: CASSVRGTYEQYF.

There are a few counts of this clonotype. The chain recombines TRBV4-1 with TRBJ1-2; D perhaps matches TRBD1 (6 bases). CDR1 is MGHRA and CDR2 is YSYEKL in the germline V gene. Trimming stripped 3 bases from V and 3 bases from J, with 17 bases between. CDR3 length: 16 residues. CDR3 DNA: TGCGCCAGCAGCCATTTCCCCCGGGGGCCTTACTATGGCTACACCTTC. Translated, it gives CASSHFPRGPYYGYTF.

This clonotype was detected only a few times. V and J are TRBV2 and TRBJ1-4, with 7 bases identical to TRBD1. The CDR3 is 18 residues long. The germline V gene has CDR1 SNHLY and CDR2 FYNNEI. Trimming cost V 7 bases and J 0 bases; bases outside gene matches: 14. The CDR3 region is CASIRGQSVFATNEKLFF. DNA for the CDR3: TGTGCCAGCATAAGGGGGCAGTCTGTGTTTGCAACTAATGAAAAACTGTTTTTT. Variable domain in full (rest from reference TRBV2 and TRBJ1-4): EPEVTQTPSHQVTQMGQEVILRCVPISNHLYFYWYRQILGQKVEFLVSFYNNEISEKSEIFDDQFSVERPDGSNFTLKIRSTKLEDSAMYFCASIRGQSVFATNEKLFFGSGTQLSVL.

The CDR3 is CSATGLSLSYEQYF. DNA for the CDR3: TGCAGTGCAACCGGACTCTCCCTTTCCTACGAGCAGTACTTC. The rearrangement links TRBV20-1 to TRBJ2-7, with D tentatively TRBD2 (5 bases). The V end was cut by 6 bases, the J end by 1 base, with 16 bases between. Germline V CDR1 and CDR2: DFQATT, SNEGSKA (reference sequence). The CDR3 is 14 residues long.

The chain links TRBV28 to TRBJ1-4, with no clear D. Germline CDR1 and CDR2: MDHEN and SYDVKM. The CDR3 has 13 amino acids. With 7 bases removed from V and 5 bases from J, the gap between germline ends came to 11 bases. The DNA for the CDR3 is TGTGCCAGCATTCCCGGAAACAATGAAAAACTGTTTTTT. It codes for CASIPGNNEKLFF.

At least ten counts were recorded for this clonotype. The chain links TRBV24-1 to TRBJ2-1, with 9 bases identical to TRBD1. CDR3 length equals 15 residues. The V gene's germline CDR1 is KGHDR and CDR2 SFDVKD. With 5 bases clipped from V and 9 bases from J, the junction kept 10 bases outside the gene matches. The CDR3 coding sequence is TGTGCCACCAGTGCATGGACAGGGGATTTGGGTGAGCAGTTCTTC. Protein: CATSAWTGDLGEQFF.